Given below is one T cell receptor beta chain in context. No antigen is known for it. Peripheral blood samples of around 9.8 milliliters were drawn from each donor. A second PCR of 7 to 11 cycles used a sample-barcoded 5' primer and a J-beta primer mix. TCRdb processed the 5' RACE reads anew with MiXCR; each CDR3 protein has one entry. The table has 700,000 to 950,000 distinct CDR3 sequences, roughly 64% seen once. These data come from a study of blood T cells in healthy people across ages. Study-wide results and caveats: Observed TCR beta diversity per million T cells went down as age went up. This fall followed a roughly linear course with age.

This CDR3 is 19 amino acids long. V trimming: 10 bases; J trimming: 2 bases; junction bases outside the gene matches: 21. Germline V gene lookup returns CDR1 ENHRY and CDR2 SYGVKD. Input material: blood. This receptor was obtained from a man aged 30-40 years in good health. J is TRBJ2-2 and V is TRBV10-3; 8 nucleotides match TRBD1. DNA for the CDR3: TGTGCCAGCTACGGACAGGGAAGTCCGTATACCGATAACACCGGGGAGCTGTTTTTT. Encoded protein: CASYGQGSPYTDNTGELFF.